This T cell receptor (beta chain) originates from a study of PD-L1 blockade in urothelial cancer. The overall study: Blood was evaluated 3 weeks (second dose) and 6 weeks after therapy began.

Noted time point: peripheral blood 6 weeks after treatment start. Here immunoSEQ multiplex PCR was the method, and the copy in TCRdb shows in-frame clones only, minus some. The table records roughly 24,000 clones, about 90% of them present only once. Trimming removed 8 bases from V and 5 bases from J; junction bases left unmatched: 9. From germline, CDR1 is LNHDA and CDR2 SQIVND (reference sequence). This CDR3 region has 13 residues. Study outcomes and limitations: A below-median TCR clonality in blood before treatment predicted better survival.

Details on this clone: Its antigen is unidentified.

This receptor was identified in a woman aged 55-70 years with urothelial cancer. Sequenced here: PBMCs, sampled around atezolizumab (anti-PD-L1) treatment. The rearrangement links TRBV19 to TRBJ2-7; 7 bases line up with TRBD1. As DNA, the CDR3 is TGTGCCAGTCGCCGACAGGGAATAGACGAGCAGTACTTC. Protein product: CASRRQGIDEQYF.